The entry below describes one T cell receptor beta chain. Primers used in a second PCR of about 7 to 12 cycles were a sample-barcoded 5' primer and a J-beta primer mix. Carrying 12 random nucleotides, a template-switch adaptor labeled each individual cDNA molecule. TCRdb called the 5' RACE reads again in MiXCR, with one record for every CDR3 protein. The table lists hundreds of thousands of distinct CDR3 sequences, under 35% of them singletons. This CDR3 has 16 amino acids. Germline assignment: CDR1 MGHRA and CDR2 YSYEKL. With 0 bases removed from V and 4 bases from J, the gap between germline ends came to 15 bases. This record belongs to a study of blood T cells in healthy people across ages. Peripheral blood samples of around 9.8 milliliters were drawn from each donor.

The rearrangement joins TRBV4-1 to TRBJ2-5, with D possibly matching TRBD2 (6 bases). The material sequenced was blood. This clonotype originated in a woman of 80 years or more in good health. The CDR3 bases are TGCGCCAGCAGCCAAGATAGCGGCCTCTCCACAGAGACCCAGTACTTC. Translated, it gives CASSQDSGLSTETQYF.